This is a list of T cell receptor beta chains from one sample in a study of T cell repertoires and HLA-DP antigens. Method: immunoSEQ multiplex PCR; TCRdb's copy keeps in-frame clones and lacks some. The table lists about 89,000 clones, approximately 86% of them singletons. Antigens for these TCRs are unknown. Sequenced material: CD4+ T cells from PBMCs. These receptor sequences come from a man aged 50 or older in good health and CMV-seronegative. Both conserved end residues are part of each CDR3. D genes are given only for firm matches. Expanded clones are given a class, and other clones once, few, many or no size at all.

V gene	D gene	J gene	clone size	CDR3 DNA	CDR3 protein
TRBV15	.	TRBJ2-6	.	TGTGCCACCAGCAGACAGGGTAAACGCTCTGGGGCCAACGTCCTGACTTTC	CATSRQGKRSGANVLTF
TRBV19	TRBD2	TRBJ2-2	.	TGTGCCAGTAGTCCGGGACTAGCGCCGAACACCGGGGAGCTGTTTTTT	CASSPGLAPNTGELFF
TRBV5-1	.	TRBJ1-6	.	TGCGCCAGCAGCTTGGAAGTAGCAGGGGCCTCACCCCTCCACTTT	CASSLEVAGASPLHF
TRBV7-8	.	TRBJ1-1	.	TGTGCCAGCAGCCCATCCTGGGGTACTCCTGAAGCTTTCTTT	CASSPSWGTPEAFF
TRBV4-3	.	TRBJ1-4	.	TGCGCCAGCAGCCAAGGGGGACGGAGTAATGAAAAACTGTTTTTT	CASSQGGRSNEKLFF
TRBV2	.	TRBJ1-5	.	TGTGCCAGCAGCAGTACAGCTTATAGCAATCAGCCCCAGCATTTT	CASSSTAYSNQPQHF
TRBV7-9	TRBD2	TRBJ2-1	.	TGTGCCAGCAGCTTAGTGGCGGGGGAGAATGAGCAGTTCTTC	CASSLVAGENEQFF
TRBV27	.	TRBJ1-2	.	TGTGCCAGCAGTTTATCGTCCAGAGCGATCTATGGCTACACCTTC	CASSLSSRAIYGYTF
TRBV2	.	TRBJ1-2	few	TGTGCCAGCAGGGGGGGGCCCTATGGCTACACCTTC	CASRGGPYGYTF
TRBV18	TRBD2	TRBJ2-7	.	TGTGCCAGCTCACCGGGACTAGCCAGCTACGAGCAGTACTTC	CASSPGLASYEQYF
TRBV11-2	.	TRBJ2-5	once	TGTGCCAGCAGTCTGCAGGGGTGGTTCCAAGAGACCCAGTACTTC	CASSLQGWFQETQYF
TRBV7-2	.	TRBJ2-7	.	TGTGCCAGCAGCTCCCCGCCTTTCTCCTACGAGCAGTACTTC	CASSSPPFSYEQYF
TRBV6-6	.	TRBJ1-2	.	TGTGCCAGCAGTTACTCGTCGGCCGGTGGCTACACCTTC	CASSYSSAGGYTF
TRBV5-1	.	TRBJ2-5	.	TGCGCCAGCAGCTTGGGTATTTATCCGGGACCTCAAGAGACCCAGTACTTC	CASSLGIYPGPQETQYF
TRBV6-1	.	TRBJ2-1	once	TGTGCCAGCAGTGAGGAAAGGGGCAGGCGGCGCAATGAGCAGTTCTTC	CASSEERGRRRNEQFF
TRBV10-1	TRBD2	TRBJ2-3	.	TGCGCCAGCAGTGAGGCGGGAGGGGATACGCAGTATTTT	CASSEAGGDTQYF
TRBV10-3	TRBD2	TRBJ2-3	.	TGTGCCATCAATCCGGGAGGGCGCACAGATACGCAGTATTTT	CAINPGGRTDTQYF
TRBV30	TRBD1	TRBJ1-4	.	TGTGCCTGGACCTCCTCCGGGACAGTTAATGAAAAACTGTTTTTT	CAWTSSGTVNEKLFF
TRBV6-1	.	TRBJ1-6	.	TGTGCCAGCTCGGACCGAAGCTCCTATAATTCACCCCTCCACTTT	CASSDRSSYNSPLHF
TRBV15	.	TRBJ1-3	.	TGTGCCACCAGCAAGGAAAGCTCTGGAAACACCATATATTTT	CATSKESSGNTIYF
TRBV7-2	.	TRBJ1-2	.	TGTGCCAGCAGCCGATTCGACAACGGAGGTGGCTACACCTTC	CASSRFDNGGGYTF
TRBV19	TRBD1	TRBJ1-2	.	TGTGCCAGTAGCCGACAGGGGGCGCGGCGTGCTAACTATGGCTACACCTTC	CASSRQGARRANYGYTF
TRBV4-2	.	TRBJ2-7	medium-sized	TGTGCCAGCAGCCAAGAATTAGACTCCTCCTACGAGCAGTACTTC	CASSQELDSSYEQYF
TRBV5-1	TRBD2	TRBJ2-7	.	TGCGCCAGCAGCTTGAGCGGGGGGGCCTCCTACGAGCAGTACTTC	CASSLSGGASYEQYF
TRBV20-1	.	TRBJ2-7	.	TGCAGTGCTAGTCTCGTAAACGAGCAGTACTTC	CSASLVNEQYF
TRBV7-2	TRBD2	TRBJ2-7	.	TGTGCCAGCAGCAAACAGCCGGGACTAGCGGGACAAAGGGACCTCGAGCAGTACTTC	CASSKQPGLAGQRDLEQYF
TRBV7-6	TRBD1	TRBJ2-1	.	TGTGCCAGCAGCTCGAGAACAGGGGGCTACAATGAGCAGTTCTTC	CASSSRTGGYNEQFF
TRBV11-2	.	TRBJ2-7	.	TGTGCCAGCACCTATAGGGGTCTTTACGAGCAGTACTTC	CASTYRGLYEQYF
TRBV6-5	.	TRBJ2-3	.	TGTGCCAGCAGTTTAGGTCTAGCCACAGATACGCAGTATTTT	CASSLGLATDTQYF
TRBV4-3	TRBD1	TRBJ2-1	once	TGCGCCAGCAGCCAAGATCCACAGGGGGACAATGAGCAGTTCTTC	CASSQDPQGDNEQFF
TRBV7-2	.	TRBJ2-7	.	TGTGCCAGCAGCCCACGCGGGGCCCTTTCGTACGAGCAGTACTTC	CASSPRGALSYEQYF
TRBV10-3	TRBD2	TRBJ2-5	.	TGTGCCATCAGTGAGGGCGGGGGAGAGACCCAGTACTTC	CAISEGGGETQYF
TRBV7-2	.	TRBJ2-3	.	TGTGCCAGCAGCCCATTCACAGATACGCAGTATTTT	CASSPFTDTQYF
TRBV5-1	.	TRBJ1-2	.	TGCGCCAGCAGCTTGGCCCCCTCTGGAGGCTATGGCTACACCTTC	CASSLAPSGGYGYTF
TRBV15	TRBD1	TRBJ2-1	.	TGTGCCACCAGCAGAGTAGGACAGGGCTCCTACAATGAGCAGTTCTTC	CATSRVGQGSYNEQFF
TRBV6-6	.	TRBJ2-1	.	TGTGCCAGCAGTTACAGGGGGGTCAGCTCCTACAATGAGCAGTTCTTC	CASSYRGVSSYNEQFF
TRBV6-1	TRBD1	TRBJ1-1	.	TGTGCCAGCAGTGACCGGGACAGGCAGAACACTGAAGCTTTCTTT	CASSDRDRQNTEAFF
TRBV7-6	TRBD2	TRBJ2-1	.	TGTGCCAGCAGCCTGACTAGCGGGGGGACCTACAATGAGCAGTTCTTC	CASSLTSGGTYNEQFF
TRBV6-5	.	TRBJ1-1	.	TGTGCCAGCAGTCGCCGGGGAGGGGGGAACACTGAAGCTTTCTTT	CASSRRGGGNTEAFF
TRBV2	TRBD1	TRBJ1-1	.	TGTGCCAGCAGTGAGGGACGGGACAGGGAAACTGAAGCTTTCTTT	CASSEGRDRETEAFF
TRBV5-8	TRBD1	TRBJ2-7	.	TGTGCCAGCAGCTTGCGAGGACAGGGGACCTACGAGCAGTACTTC	CASSLRGQGTYEQYF
TRBV5-6	TRBD2	TRBJ2-5	.	TGTGCCAGCAGCCGGACTAGCGGCCAAGAGACCCAGTACTTC	CASSRTSGQETQYF
TRBV28	TRBD1	TRBJ2-7	once	TGTGCCAGCAGGCGGACCGGGACAGGGGTCTACGAGCAGTACTTC	CASRRTGTGVYEQYF
TRBV5-1	.	TRBJ1-3	.	TGCGCCAGCAGCGCACCAACAGGTTCTGGAAACACCATATATTTT	CASSAPTGSGNTIYF
TRBV7-9	.	TRBJ1-2	.	TGTGCCAGCAGCTCCAGGGACGGTAACTATGGCTACACCTTC	CASSSRDGNYGYTF
TRBV9	.	TRBJ2-7	.	TGTGCCAGCAGCGAGGGGCTTTTATCCTACGAGCAGTACTTC	CASSEGLLSYEQYF
TRBV6-1	TRBD2	TRBJ2-5	.	TGTGCCAGCAGCCCTCTAGCGGGAGGGCTAGAGACCCAGTACTTC	CASSPLAGGLETQYF
TRBV23-1	TRBD1	TRBJ1-2	.	TGCGCCAGCAGTCTCCGGACAGGGGGAACCTATGGCTACACCTTC	CASSLRTGGTYGYTF
TRBV27	.	TRBJ1-5	few	TGTGCCAGCAGTCTCCGACCAAATCAGCCCCAGCATTTT	CASSLRPNQPQHF
TRBV4-3	.	TRBJ2-1	.	TGCGCCAGCAGCCAAGCAAAGGGCATTGAGCAGTTCTTC	CASSQAKGIEQFF
TRBV6-6	TRBD1	TRBJ1-4	.	TGTGCCAGCAGCGACCCTCAGGGGGCGTCTAATGAAAAACTGTTTTTT	CASSDPQGASNEKLFF
TRBV5-1	TRBD1	TRBJ2-3	.	TGCGCCAGCAAGGAGGGGACAGGGGGCGCAGATACGCAGTATTTT	CASKEGTGGADTQYF
TRBV7-9	TRBD2	TRBJ2-7	.	TGTGCCAGCAGCCCCTCCGGGACTAGAACGGGCGAGCAGTACTTC	CASSPSGTRTGEQYF
TRBV27	.	TRBJ2-7	once	TGTGCCAGCAGTTTACTTAGGTTCGGGAGCTCCTACGAGCAGTACTTC	CASSLLRFGSSYEQYF
TRBV5-6	.	TRBJ2-1	.	TGTGCCAGCAGCTTGGTCGAGCGACTGGGTGAGCAGTTCTTC	CASSLVERLGEQFF
TRBV18	.	TRBJ1-1	.	TGTGCCAGCTCACCAAGGAGAGTACCGGGAACCACATCGGTGGGAGCTTTCTTT	CASSPRRVPGTTSVGAFF
TRBV28	.	TRBJ1-2	.	TGTGCCAGCAGTCCCCGACCAGGGTATGGAGATGGCTACACCTTC	CASSPRPGYGDGYTF
TRBV7-8	TRBD1	TRBJ2-2	.	TGTGCCAGCAGCATCCGACAGGGAAACACCGGGGAGCTGTTTTTT	CASSIRQGNTGELFF
TRBV7-2	.	TRBJ2-7	.	TGTGCCAGCAGCTTAGACTTCGGAGAGCAGTACTTC	CASSLDFGEQYF